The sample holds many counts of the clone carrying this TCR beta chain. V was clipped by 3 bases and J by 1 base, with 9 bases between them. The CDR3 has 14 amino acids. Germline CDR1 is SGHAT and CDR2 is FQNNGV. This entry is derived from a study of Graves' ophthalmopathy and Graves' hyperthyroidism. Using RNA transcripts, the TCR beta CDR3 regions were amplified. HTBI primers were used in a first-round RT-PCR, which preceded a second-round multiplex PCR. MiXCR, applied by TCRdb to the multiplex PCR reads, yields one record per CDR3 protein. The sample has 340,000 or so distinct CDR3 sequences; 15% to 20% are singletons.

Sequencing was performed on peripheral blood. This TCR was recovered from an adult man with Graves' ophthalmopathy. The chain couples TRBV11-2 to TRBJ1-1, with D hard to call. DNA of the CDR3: TGTGCCAGCAGCTTGGGTGCCAGGAACACTGAAGCTTTCTTT. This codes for CASSLGARNTEAFF.